The 31 T cell receptor beta chains in this list originate from one sample, sequenced in a study of post-analysis software for immune sequencing data. Their antigens remain unidentified. Carried by the TCR beta cDNA libraries were unique molecular identifiers. Each CDR3 protein gets one entry after TCRdb re-called the PCR reads with MiXCR. The sample consists of about 260,000 distinct CDR3 sequences, around 34% of them appearing once. Study-wide findings and caveats: Patients had higher frequencies than controls of a handful of TRBV segments, including TRBV5-6, TRBV5-1 and TRBV20-1.

The sequenced sample was blood. The receptors originated from a girl under 18 with multiple sclerosis.

This clonotype was observed at least ten times. The chain employs TRBV12-3 or TRBV12-4 and TRBJ2-3, with unresolved D. The CDR3 consists of 14 residues. The CDR3 DNA reads as TGTGCACTTAGAGAAGGGTCTACCCCTGATACGCAGTATTTT. Translating it yields CALREGSTPDTQYF.

V and J are TRBV6-5 and TRBJ2-2, with TRBD2 identical over 8 bases. This CDR3 has 15 amino acids. The junction had 1 base not matched to a gene; V was cut back by 2 bases and J by 2 bases. Germline V CDR1 and CDR2: MNHEY, SVGAGI. DNA for the CDR3: TGTGCCAGCAGTTACGCGGGAGGAAACACCGGGGAGCTGTTTTTT. Protein sequence: CASSYAGGNTGELFF.

As regards this clonotype: This clone may be a read error of a much larger clone one base away. The chain uses TRBV7-2 and TRBJ1-2, with a weak D call TRBD1 (5 bases). The CDR3 consists of 13 residues. Germline CDR1 SGHTA, CDR2 FQGNSA. V was pared by 4 bases and J by 6 bases, with 12 bases between. The CDR3: CASSSPRGHGYTF. DNA of the CDR3: TGTGCCAGCAGCTCCCCGCGGGGCCATGGCTACACCTTC.

This clonotype was recorded many times. The genes are TRBV5-1 and TRBJ2-3, with D maybe TRBD1 (6 bases). There are 15 residues in the CDR3. Germline values: CDR1 SGHRS, CDR2 YFSETQ. Trimming cost V 7 bases and J 2 bases, with 17 bases left between them. The CDR3 DNA reads TGCGCCAGCCGATTACAGGGAATTAACACAGATACGCAGTATTTT. Translated: CASRLQGINTDTQYF. Complete variable domain (other parts from reference TRBV5-1 and TRBJ2-3): KAGVTQTPRYLIKTRGQQVTLSCSPISGHRSVSWYQQTPGQGLQFLFEYFSETQRNKGNFPGRFSGRQFSNSRSEMNVSTLELGDSALYLCASRLQGINTDTQYFGPGTRLTVL.

In this sample, this clonotype turned up a few times. The chain recombines TRBV20-1 with TRBJ2-3; a weak D match, TRBD1 (5 bases). Germline CDR1 is DFQATT and CDR2 is SNEGSKA (reference sequence). The germline V and J ends were trimmed by 3 bases and 0 bases, with 19 bases remaining between them. The CDR3 sequence is 17 residues long. In DNA, the CDR3 is TGCAGTGCTAGGGCGTCCCAAAGGGGTGTGAGCACAGATACGCAGTATTTT. Protein sequence: CSARASQRGVSTDTQYF.

This clonotype was observed a few times. The chain combines TRBV7-9 with TRBJ1-3; D is perhaps TRBD1 (6 bases). CDR3 length equals 14 residues. V gave up 1 base and J gave up 4 bases, with 8 bases separating them. Germline-derived CDR1 and CDR2 are SEHNR and FQNEAQ (reference sequence). The CDR3 loop is CASSLEGTGNTIYF. The CDR3 DNA follows: TGTGCCAGCAGCTTAGAGGGGACAGGAAACACCATATATTTT.

This clonotype was observed many times. J is TRBJ2-2 and V is TRBV7-3; 12 bases fit TRBD1. This CDR3 comprises 15 residues. V lost 5 bases, J lost 8 bases, and 6 bases stayed unmatched. Per germline, CDR1 SGHTA and CDR2 FQGTGA. CDR3 amino acids: CASSPPGQGAGELFF. For the CDR3, the DNA is TGTGCCAGCAGCCCACCGGGACAGGGGGCTGGGGAGCTGTTTTTT.

The sample holds many counts of this clonotype. At one of its ends the junction is not consistent with the germline gene, which may arise from a read error. This rearrangement joins TRBV7-7 to TRBJ2-7; a weak D match, TRBD2 (6 bases). Germline CDR1 and CDR2: SSHAT and FNYEAQ (reference sequence). The CDR3 totals 15 residues. The CDR3 is CASSPGGDFNNEQYF. CDR3 coding DNA: TGTGCTAGCAGTCCTGGCGGGGATTTCAATAACGAGCAGTACTTC.

This clonotype was detected ten times or more. The chain links TRBV20-1 to TRBJ2-3; possibly TRBD1 for D (5 bases). The germline gives CDR1 DFQATT, CDR2 SNEGSKA (reference sequence). CDR3 length equals 15 residues. V lost 5 bases to trimming and J lost 2 bases, with 17 bases between them. In DNA form, the CDR3 reads TGCAGTGCTCCCCCTAGGAGAGGACACACAGATACGCAGTATTTT. This codes for CSAPPRRGHTDTQYF.

This chain joins TRBV7-3 and TRBJ2-1; 16 bases are a match to TRBD2. The CDR3 length is 19 residues. V lost 5 bases, J lost 7 bases, and 14 bases stayed unmatched. Germline V gene lookup returns CDR1 SGHTA and CDR2 FQGTGA. CDR3 sequence reads: CASSPRRGTSGRVSNEQFF. The CDR3 DNA reads as TGTGCCAGCAGCCCCCGGAGAGGGACTAGCGGGAGGGTAAGTAATGAGCAGTTCTTC.

The chain couples TRBV28 to TRBJ2-7; 8 bases align to TRBD2. The CDR3 consists of 14 residues. From germline, CDR1 is MDHEN and CDR2 SYDVKM. The V and J ends lost 6 bases and 6 bases, in that order; junction bases with no gene match: 10. CDR3 residues: CASSLSAGAAEQYF. The CDR3, as DNA: TGTGCCAGCAGCCTCTCAGCGGGAGCGGCCGAGCAGTACTTC.

This clonotype was recorded many times. CDR3 in DNA: TGCAGTGCTAGCACATGGGGCACAGATACGCAGTATTTT. Residues: CSASTWGTDTQYF. The chain combines TRBV20-1 with TRBJ2-3, with D uncertain. CDR1 and CDR2 from the germline V gene are DFQATT and SNEGSKA (reference sequence). The CDR3 consists of 13 residues. The V end lost 3 bases, the J end lost 1 base, and 8 bases lay between the germline ends.

Only a few counts were recorded for this clonotype. This chain links TRBV20-1 with TRBJ2-1; D is ambiguous. V shed 0 bases and J shed 9 bases, with 6 bases lying between them. The CDR3 runs 11 residues. Germline V CDR1 and CDR2: DFQATT, SNEGSKA (reference sequence). The DNA for the CDR3 is TGCAGTGCTAGAGATAATACTGAGCAGTTCTTC. This encodes CSARDNTEQFF.

The V and J genes are TRBV7-8 and TRBJ1-4; 9 bases match TRBD1. V lost 5 bases, J lost 8 bases, and 6 bases stayed unmatched. CDR1 and CDR2 (germline): SGHVS, FQNEAQ. This CDR3 is built from 14 residues. The CDR3 DNA reads TGTGCCAGCAGCCCATTGGGGACAGGGGAAAAACTGTTTTTT. Translating it yields CASSPLGTGEKLFF.

The chain couples TRBV6-5 to TRBJ1-1; 7 positions match TRBD1. Germline trimming cut 4 bases from V and 3 bases from J; bases unmatched to any gene: 2. This CDR3 region has 13 residues. CDR1 MNHEY and CDR2 SVGAGI come from the germline V gene. For the CDR3, the DNA is TGTGCCAGCAGTTCCCAGGGGGACACTGAAGCTTTCTTT. Translating gives CASSSQGDTEAFF.

The chain links TRBV7-9 to TRBJ1-4, with D maybe TRBD1 (5 bases). Germline V gene data show CDR1 as SEHNR and CDR2 as FQNEAQ (reference sequence). Trimming pared 5 bases from V and 4 bases from J, leaving 14 bases between. The CDR3 covers 15 residues. Here the CDR3 reads CASSAPTALNEKLFF. CDR3 sequence (DNA): TGTGCCAGCAGCGCTCCGACAGCTCTTAATGAAAAACTGTTTTTT.

The genes are TRBV7-2 and TRBJ1-5, with 7 nucleotides matching TRBD1. J lost 4 bases, V lost 4 bases, and 4 bases had no gene match. From germline, CDR1 is SGHTA and CDR2 FQGNSA. This CDR3 is built from 14 residues. The CDR3 DNA follows: TGTGCCAGCAGCTCCGACAGGGTGAATCAGCCCCAGCATTTT. This gives the protein CASSSDRVNQPQHF.

The rearrangement joins TRBV4-3 to TRBJ2-7; 7 bases align to TRBD2. The CDR3 loop spans 15 amino acids. V lost 0 bases, J lost 4 bases, and 6 bases stayed unmatched. Germline CDR1 and CDR2: LGHNA and YSLEER. This CDR3 is CASSQDWGGSYEQYF. The DNA of the CDR3 is TGCGCCAGCAGCCAAGATTGGGGCGGGAGTTACGAGCAGTACTTC.

This clonotype was counted between two and nine times. This chain joins TRBV9 and TRBJ1-3; 10 nucleotides agree with TRBD1. The CDR3 is 15 residues long. Germline lookup yields CDR1 SGDLS and CDR2 YYNGEE. With V trimmed by 6 bases and J by 4 bases, 7 bases remained unmatched. The CDR3 DNA reads TGTGCCAGCAAACCGGGACAGGGGTTCGGAAACACCATATATTTT. Translation: CASKPGQGFGNTIYF. Filled out from reference TRBV9 and TRBJ1-3, the complete variable domain reads DSGVTQTPKHLITATGQRVTLRCSPRSGDLSVYWYQQSLDQGLQFLIQYYNGEERAKGNILERFSAQQFPDLHSELNLSSLELGDSALYFCASKPGQGFGNTIYFGEGSWLTVV.

This clonotype was seen ten or more times. J is TRBJ2-1 and V is TRBV4-2; TRBD2 agrees at 14 bases. From germline, CDR1 is LGHNA and CDR2 YNFKEQ. V lost 3 bases, J lost 8 bases, and 9 bases stayed unmatched. The CDR3 is 17 residues long. The CDR3 is CASSHAPPGLAGDEQFF. In nucleotides, the CDR3 is TGTGCCAGCAGCCACGCGCCTCCGGGACTAGCGGGAGATGAGCAGTTCTTC.

The rearrangement joins TRBV20-1 to TRBJ2-3; 9 bases are shared with TRBD1. This CDR3 is 15 amino acids long. V shed 8 bases, J shed 2 bases, and the junction held 11 bases outside the gene matches. CDR1 is DFQATT and CDR2 is SNEGSKA in the germline V gene (reference sequence). CDR3 in DNA: TGCAGTACTCGCATGGGGGACAGGGACACAGATACGCAGTATTTT. Protein sequence: CSTRMGDRDTDTQYF.

V and J are TRBV6-1 and TRBJ2-7, with 9 bases aligning to TRBD1. CDR3 length equals 16 residues. V shed 4 bases, J shed 6 bases, and the junction held 13 bases outside the gene matches. From germline, CDR1 is MNHNS and CDR2 SASEGT. In DNA, the CDR3 is TGTGCCAGCAGTGTGGGGTGGGCGGGACAGGGTTCCGAGCAGTACTTC. Translation gives CASSVGWAGQGSEQYF.

This clonotype was seen ten or more times. V and J are TRBV20-1 and TRBJ1-1, with D uncertain. This CDR3 comprises 14 residues. Germline CDR1 DFQATT, CDR2 SNEGSKA (reference sequence). Trimming pared 0 bases from V and 5 bases from J, leaving 13 bases between. This chain's CDR3 is CSARDEDAWTEAFF. In DNA form, the CDR3 reads TGCAGTGCTAGAGATGAGGACGCCTGGACTGAAGCTTTCTTT.

A few counts support this clonotype. V gene TRBV7-2 combines with J gene TRBJ1-1; maybe TRBD1 (5 bases). V dropped 6 bases and J dropped 2 bases, with 13 bases sitting between them. This CDR3 spans 14 amino acids. Germline V lookup: CDR1 SGHTA, CDR2 FQGNSA. CDR3 in amino acids: CASRNIQENTEAFF. The CDR3 DNA reads TGTGCCAGCAGAAACATACAGGAAAACACTGAAGCTTTCTTT.

This clonotype was counted ten times or more. The rearrangement links TRBV5-5 to TRBJ2-1, with D unresolved. The V gene's germline CDR1 is SGHKS and CDR2 YYEKEE (reference sequence). The CDR3 has 13 amino acids. Trimming shortened V by 0 bases and J by 3 bases, and 4 bases separated the two germline ends. The CDR3 sequence is CASSLEDYNEQFF. CDR3 sequence (DNA): TGTGCCAGCAGCTTGGAGGACTACAATGAGCAGTTCTTC.

The rearrangement joins TRBV27 to TRBJ1-1; possibly TRBD1 for D (5 bases). This CDR3 region has 15 residues. Germline CDR1 reads MNHEY; CDR2 reads SMNVEV (reference sequence). The ends were cut back, 0 bases at V and 2 bases at J, with 10 bases in the middle. CDR3: CASSLSGVGNTEAFF. CDR3 in DNA: TGTGCCAGCAGTTTATCGGGGGTTGGAAACACTGAAGCTTTCTTT.

This clonotype was picked up many times. The V and J genes are TRBV29-1 and TRBJ2-3; 9 nucleotides align to TRBD1. The CDR3 is made up of 13 amino acids. The V gene end was trimmed by 5 bases and the J gene end by 5 bases; junction bases not matched to a gene: 5. CDR1 SQVTM and CDR2 ANQGSEA come from the germline V gene. The CDR3: CSVRDRVKDTQYF. The CDR3 region has the DNA TGCAGCGTTAGGGACAGGGTAAAAGATACGCAGTATTTT.

A few counts support this clonotype. The chain uses TRBV7-9 and TRBJ1-5, with D uncertain. The V gene lost 0 bases and the J gene lost 4 bases, with 7 bases spanning the gap. The CDR3 sequence is 14 residues long. The germline gives CDR1 SEHNR, CDR2 FQNEAQ (reference sequence). The CDR3 sequence is CASSLASQNQPQHF. DNA for the CDR3: TGTGCCAGCAGCTTAGCGTCCCAGAATCAGCCCCAGCATTTT.

The CDR3 DNA is TGCAGCGTAGCAGGGGTAGTGGCGAACACTGAAGCTTTCTTT. Encoded protein: CSVAGVVANTEAFF. The chain uses TRBV29-1 and TRBJ1-1; D perhaps matches TRBD1 (6 bases). The CDR3 is 14 residues long. The germline V gene encodes CDR1 SQVTM and CDR2 ANQGSEA. V shed 6 bases and J shed 1 base, with 15 bases lying between them.

This clonotype was recorded at least ten times. The chain combines TRBV7-9 with TRBJ1-1; TRBD1 agrees at 7 bases. CDR1 and CDR2 (germline): SEHNR, FQNEAQ (reference sequence). V was clipped by 4 bases and J by 10 bases; unmatched bases: 3. This CDR3 has 11 residues. The CDR3 reads CASSSGGVAFF. Written as DNA, the CDR3 is TGTGCCAGCAGCTCAGGGGGGGTAGCTTTCTTT. The complete variable domain, with remaining parts taken from reference TRBV7-9 and TRBJ1-1, reads DTGVSQNPRHKITKRGQNVTFRCDPISEHNRLYWYRQTLGQGPEFLTYFQNEAQLEKSRLLSDRFSAERPKGSFSTLEIQRTEQGDSAMYLCASSSGGVAFFGQGTRLTVV.

Many counts were recorded for this clonotype. The rearrangement uses TRBV5-1 and TRBJ1-2; no definite D call. The germline CDR1 and CDR2 sequences are SGHRS and YFSETQ. Trimming shortened V by 4 bases and J by 5 bases, and 9 bases separated the two germline ends. The CDR3 consists of 12 residues. CDR3 in amino acids: CASSPGLYGYTF. The CDR3, as DNA: TGCGCCAGCAGCCCAGGACTTTATGGCTACACCTTC.